A single sample is the source of the 10 T cell receptor beta chains below, sequenced in a study of blood T cells in healthy people across ages. With a J-beta primer mix and a sample-barcoded 5' primer, a second PCR ran roughly 7 to 11 cycles. TCRdb re-analysed the 5' RACE reads in MiXCR, keeping a single row per CDR3 protein. Among about a million distinct CDR3 sequences listed, just over 50% were seen once. The specimen was blood. The receptors stem from a woman in her fifties or sixties in good health.

In this sample, this clonotype turned up a few times. This chain joins TRBV4-2 and TRBJ2-1, with D possibly being TRBD2 (6 bases). The V end lost 6 bases, the J end lost 8 bases, and 23 bases lay between the germline ends. Germline V lookup: CDR1 LGHNA, CDR2 YNFKEQ. This CDR3 is 16 amino acids long. CDR3 sequence: CASRPTGVRVQDEQFF. CDR3 DNA: TGTGCCAGCAGACCTACGGGAGTACGGGTACAAGATGAGCAGTTCTTC.

This rearrangement joins TRBV4-2 to TRBJ2-1; D may be TRBD1 (6 bases). The V and J ends lost 4 bases and 6 bases respectively, with 13 bases between them. The CDR3 contains 14 residues. Germline assignment: CDR1 LGHNA and CDR2 YNFKEQ. CDR3 DNA: TGTGCCAGCAGCCTAGGACAGAGAGCCAATGAGCAGTTCTTC. Amino acid sequence: CASSLGQRANEQFF.

This clonotype was detected only a few times. The rearrangement joins TRBV28 to TRBJ2-2; TRBD1 matches at 9 bases. Germline CDR1 and CDR2: MDHEN and SYDVKM. With 7 bases clipped from V and 6 bases from J, the junction kept 6 bases outside the gene matches. There are 14 residues in the CDR3. The CDR3: CASKRDRVAGELFF. The CDR3 region has the DNA TGTGCCAGCAAAAGGGACAGGGTGGCCGGGGAGCTGTTTTTT. The whole variable domain, remainder taken from reference TRBV28 and TRBJ2-2, is DVKVTQSSRYLVKRTGEKVFLECVQDMDHENMFWYRQDPGLGLRLIYFSYDVKMKEKGDIPEGYSVSREKKERFSLILESASTNQTSMYLCASKRDRVAGELFFGEGSRLTVL.

This clonotype occurred a few times. The V and J genes are TRBV2 and TRBJ2-6, with no clear D. CDR1 and CDR2 from the germline V gene are SNHLY and FYNNEI. This CDR3 spans 15 amino acids. The V and J ends lost 1 base and 4 bases respectively, with 8 bases between them. The CDR3 DNA sequence: TGTGCCAGCAGTGAAGACTCCTCCGGGGCCAACGTCCTGACTTTC. It specifies CASSEDSSGANVLTF.

The V and J genes are TRBV15 and TRBJ1-4; TRBD1 agrees at 11 bases. After removal of 5 bases from V and 5 bases from J, the junction contained 4 bases not matched to a gene. This CDR3 spans 15 amino acids. Looked up from germline, CDR1 is LNHNV and CDR2 is YYDKDF (reference sequence). CDR3 nucleotide sequence: TGTGCCACCAGCGGGGGGACAGGGGGGAATGAAAAACTGTTTTTT. Residues: CATSGGTGGNEKLFF.

In this sample, this clonotype turned up a few times. This sequence joins TRBV5-1 and TRBJ1-2, with 7 bases fitting TRBD1. The CDR3 runs to 14 residues. Germline lookup yields CDR1 SGHRS and CDR2 YFSETQ. Losses at the gene ends were 4 bases for V and 0 bases for J; bases not matched to a gene: 3. This CDR3 is CASSVGTANYGYTF. The CDR3 DNA reads TGCGCCAGCAGCGTTGGGACAGCTAACTATGGCTACACCTTC.

The sample holds many counts of this clonotype. This chain joins TRBV2 and TRBJ2-3; a weak D match, TRBD2 (6 bases). V lost 2 bases, J lost 4 bases, and 19 bases lay in between. CDR1 is SNHLY and CDR2 is FYNNEI in the germline V gene. This CDR3 spans 17 amino acids. The CDR3 sequence is CASSESVGRGESDTQYF. DNA for the CDR3: TGTGCCAGCAGTGAATCGGTCGGGAGAGGGGAATCAGATACGCAGTATTTT.

The V gene is TRBV20-1, the J gene TRBJ2-7; 11 nucleotides match TRBD2. The junction had 9 bases not matched to a gene; V was cut back by 3 bases and J by 2 bases. Germline V gene lookup returns CDR1 DFQATT and CDR2 SNEGSKA (reference sequence). This CDR3 spans 16 amino acids. CDR3 residues: CSARGRTSGLPYEQYF. The CDR3 coding sequence is TGCAGTGCTAGGGGGAGGACTAGCGGGCTTCCCTACGAGCAGTACTTC.

J is TRBJ1-6 and V is TRBV6-6, with TRBD1 as a possible D gene (5 bases). Germline lookup yields CDR1 MNHNY and CDR2 SVGAGI (reference sequence). Trimming stripped 9 bases from V and 8 bases from J, with 14 bases between. The CDR3 is made up of 13 amino acids. The CDR3, as DNA: TGTGCCAGTCACGGAGGGGTTTATTCACCCCTCCACTTT. This encodes CASHGGVYSPLHF.

Comment on this clonotype: Mismatch with germline at one junction end may stem from a read error. The chain recombines TRBV18 with TRBJ1-5, with no clear D. The CDR3 loop spans 13 amino acids. CDR1 KGHSH and CDR2 LQKENI come from the germline V gene. In nucleotides, the CDR3 is TGTGACAGCTCACGGACTGCCCGGCAGCCCCAGCATTTT. Amino acid sequence: CDSSRTARQPQHF.